One and the same sample provided the 5 T cell receptor beta chains below, sequenced in a study of identical twins. TCRdb redid the calling of the 5' RACE reads with MiXCR, one entry per CDR3 protein. Counted here are some 590,000 distinct CDR3 sequences, 9% to 10% occurring once; the ten biggest clones make up around 3.2%. This sample also belongs to another study, concerning yellow fever vaccine responses in identical twins.

Sequenced sample: PBMCs. These receptors originate from a woman aged 18 to 35 in good health.

The chain links TRBV9 to TRBJ2-5; 8 positions agree with TRBD1. After removal of 3 bases from V and 3 bases from J, the junction contained 4 bases not matched to a gene. The CDR3 is 14 residues long. In germline, CDR1 is SGDLS, CDR2 YYNGEE. CDR3 in DNA: TGTGCCAGCAGCGCCGACAGGGGTGAAGAGACCCAGTACTTC. Translating it yields CASSADRGEETQYF.

This clonotype was counted only a few times. The genes are TRBV27 and TRBJ2-3; D unresolved. Germline V CDR1 and CDR2: MNHEY, SMNVEV (reference sequence). V lost 5 bases, J lost 2 bases, and 11 bases lay in between. CDR3 length: 14 amino acids. The CDR3 sequence is CASSPGRPTDTQYF. The CDR3 nucleotides read TGTGCCAGCAGTCCCGGTAGACCCACAGATACGCAGTATTTT.

This clonotype appeared many times. This chain connects TRBV5-1 to TRBJ2-3; TRBD2 aligns across 14 bases. In germline, CDR1 is SGHRS, CDR2 YFSETQ. The CDR3 runs 18 residues. Trimming took 4 bases from V and 3 from J; bases not matched to a gene: 10. CDR3: CASSLGLAGASTTDTQYF. CDR3 bases: TGCGCCAGCAGCCTGGGACTAGCGGGGGCCTCGACAACAGATACGCAGTATTTT.

This clonotype came up many times. CDR3 nucleotides: TGCAGTGCTAGAGATGGTCGGGGTTTTGAGACCCAGTACTTC. It specifies CSARDGRGFETQYF. J is TRBJ2-5 and V is TRBV20-1, with D tentatively TRBD2 (5 bases). Germline lookup yields CDR1 DFQATT and CDR2 SNEGSKA (reference sequence). The V and J ends lost 0 bases and 5 bases respectively, with 13 bases between them. The CDR3 is 14 residues long.

This clonotype was detected ten times or more. The rearrangement uses TRBV6-5 and TRBJ2-1; D remains unclear. Germline lookup yields CDR1 MNHEY and CDR2 SVGAGI. This CDR3 is 14 amino acids long. Trimming shortened V by 3 bases and J by 8 bases, and 14 bases separated the two germline ends. The CDR3 sequence is CASSYNVPEYEQFF. DNA for the CDR3: TGTGCCAGCAGTTATAATGTCCCGGAGTATGAGCAGTTCTTC.